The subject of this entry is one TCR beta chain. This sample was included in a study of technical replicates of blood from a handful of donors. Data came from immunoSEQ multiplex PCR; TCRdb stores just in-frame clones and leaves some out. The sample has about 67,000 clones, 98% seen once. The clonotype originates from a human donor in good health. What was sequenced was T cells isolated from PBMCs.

CDR3 amino acids: CASKQGESNYGYTF. The CDR3 DNA sequence: TGTGCCAGCAAACAGGGGGAGTCTAACTATGGCTACACCTTC. This chain joins TRBV11-3 and TRBJ1-2; 8 bases fit TRBD1. This CDR3 spans 14 amino acids. V trimming: 7 bases; J trimming: 0 bases; junction bases outside the gene matches: 4. Germline values: CDR1 SGHNT, CDR2 YENEEA.